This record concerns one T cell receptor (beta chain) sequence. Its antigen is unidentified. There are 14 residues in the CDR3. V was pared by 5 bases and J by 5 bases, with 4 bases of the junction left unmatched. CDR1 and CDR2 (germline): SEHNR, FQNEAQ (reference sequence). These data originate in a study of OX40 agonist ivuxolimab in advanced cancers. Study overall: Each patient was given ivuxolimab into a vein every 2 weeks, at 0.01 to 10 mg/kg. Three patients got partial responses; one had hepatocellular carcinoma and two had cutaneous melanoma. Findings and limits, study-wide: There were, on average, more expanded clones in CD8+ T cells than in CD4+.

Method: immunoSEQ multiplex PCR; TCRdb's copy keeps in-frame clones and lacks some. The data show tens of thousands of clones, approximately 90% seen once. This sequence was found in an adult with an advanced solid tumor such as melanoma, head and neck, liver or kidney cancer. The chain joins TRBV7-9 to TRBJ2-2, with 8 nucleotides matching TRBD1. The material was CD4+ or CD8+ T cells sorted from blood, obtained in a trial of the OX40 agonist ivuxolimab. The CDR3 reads CASSPRTGTGELFF. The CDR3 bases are TGTGCCAGCAGCCCCCGGACAGGGACCGGGGAGCTGTTTTTT.